A selection of T cell receptor beta chains follows, all from one sample in a study of cytomegalovirus exposure and HLA in healthy donors. The table came from immunoSEQ multiplex PCR; TCRdb's copy has only in-frame clones and leaves some out. This sample has roughly 97,000 clones; roughly a tenth occur once, and the top ten carry 5% to 6.5%. Source material: PBMCs. The source of these receptors is a man between 40 and 49 years old in good health and CMV-seropositive. Both conserved end residues are part of each CDR3. A D gene is named only where the DNA matches it firmly. Rows give clone size only sometimes, using once, few, many, or a class for an expanded clone.

clone size	V gene	J gene	D gene	CDR3 protein	CDR3 DNA
-	TRBV5-4	TRBJ1-1	-	CASSREGIAEAFF	TGTGCCAGCAGCCGTGAGGGAATCGCTGAAGCTTTCTTT
-	TRBV5-5	TRBJ1-3	-	CASSLLYSGNTIYF	TGTGCCAGCAGCTTGTTGTACTCTGGAAACACCATATATTTT
-	TRBV13	TRBJ1-4	-	CASSLGGGGNEKLFF	TGTGCCAGCAGCTTAGGCGGTGGAGGGAACGAAAAACTGTTTTTT
-	TRBV9	TRBJ2-1	TRBD1	CASSPGTGDHNEQFF	TGTGCCAGCAGCCCCGGGACAGGGGATCACAATGAGCAGTTCTTC
few	TRBV13	TRBJ2-1	TRBD2	CASSNPGLDNNEQFF	TGTGCCAGCAGCAACCCGGGACTAGACAACAATGAGCAGTTCTTC
many	TRBV25-1	TRBJ2-7	TRBD1	CASSEYRGNEQYF	TGTGCCAGCAGTGAATACAGGGGGAACGAGCAGTACTTC
few	TRBV5-4	TRBJ1-1	TRBD1	CASSLGGTGDSEAFF	TGTGCCAGCAGCCTGGGAGGGACAGGGGACTCAGAAGCTTTCTTT
-	TRBV6-1	TRBJ2-1	TRBD2	CASSETTSGVGEQFF	TGTGCCAGCAGTGAAACGACTAGCGGGGTAGGTGAGCAGTTCTTC
-	TRBV5-6	TRBJ2-7	-	CASSLDSTYEQYF	TGTGCCAGCAGCTTGGACAGTACCTACGAGCAGTACTTC
-	TRBV6-1	TRBJ2-1	TRBD2	CASRFTSGRANEQFF	TGTGCCAGCAGATTCACTAGCGGGAGGGCCAATGAGCAGTTCTTC
few	TRBV7-9	TRBJ2-7	-	CASSFVAGYEQYF	TGTGCCAGCAGCTTCGTTGCAGGCTACGAGCAGTACTTC
-	TRBV7-9	TRBJ2-3	TRBD2	CASSSGHSGSLTDTQYF	TGTGCCAGCAGCTCTGGGCACAGCGGGAGTCTCACAGATACGCAGTATTTT
-	TRBV4-1	TRBJ1-1	-	CASSQGTRNTEAFF	TGCGCCAGCAGCCAAGGAACAAGGAACACTGAAGCTTTCTTT
-	TRBV11-3	TRBJ1-1	-	CASSRTGWGNTEAFF	TGTGCCAGCAGCCGGACGGGGTGGGGGAACACTGAAGCTTTCTTT
-	TRBV27	TRBJ2-7	TRBD2	CASSRVGAGGNEQYF	TGTGCCAGCTCACGTGTGGGGGCGGGAGGTAACGAGCAGTACTTC
-	TRBV28	TRBJ1-5	-	CASSLEGFSNQPQHF	TGTGCCAGCAGTTTGGAGGGGTTTAGCAATCAGCCCCAGCATTTT
few	TRBV11-1	TRBJ2-7	TRBD1	CASSGDRGGYEQYF	TGTGCCAGCAGCGGGGACAGGGGAGGATACGAGCAGTACTTC
-	TRBV11-2	TRBJ1-2	-	CASSSSGRYGYTF	TGTGCCAGCAGCTCTTCAGGGCGCTATGGCTACACCTTC